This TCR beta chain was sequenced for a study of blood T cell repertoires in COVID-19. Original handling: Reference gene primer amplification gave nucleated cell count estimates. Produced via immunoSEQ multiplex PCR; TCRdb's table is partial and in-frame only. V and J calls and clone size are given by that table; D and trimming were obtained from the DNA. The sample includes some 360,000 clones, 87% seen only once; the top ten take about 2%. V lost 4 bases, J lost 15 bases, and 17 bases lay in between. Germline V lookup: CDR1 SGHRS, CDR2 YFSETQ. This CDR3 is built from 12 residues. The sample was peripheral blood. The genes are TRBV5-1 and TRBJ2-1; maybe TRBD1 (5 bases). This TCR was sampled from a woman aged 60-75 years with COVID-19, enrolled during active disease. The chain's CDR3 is CASSLGHGVMFF. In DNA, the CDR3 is TGCGCCAGCAGCCTCGGACACGGTGTGATGTTCTTC.